This TCR beta chain was observed in a study of regulatory T cells in long-lasting Graves disease. Whole-study context: Antithyroid drugs had been given to newly diagnosed Graves' patients for under 3 months.

Study observations and caveats: Repertoires from persistent disease leaned toward TRBV28, TRBJ1-2 and TRBJ2-5.

Trimming shortened V by 2 bases and J by 5 bases, and 9 bases separated the two germline ends. The CDR3 loop spans 12 amino acids. Germline loops: CDR1 DFQATT, CDR2 SNEGSKA (reference sequence). The time point: newly diagnosed GD, antithyroid drugs for less than 3 months. The TCR library was prepared using RNA isolated from PBMCs. This clonotype came up many times. Its antigen is not known. Researchers made TCR beta libraries by using iRepertoire HTBI primers and running Arm-PCR on CDR3 regions. Each CDR3 protein gets one entry after TCRdb re-called the multiplex PCR reads with MiXCR. Of a few hundred thousand distinct CDR3 sequences listed, around 19% are singletons.

The TCR was taken from a female donor with Graves disease. The J gene is TRBJ2-5, the V gene TRBV20-1; possibly TRBD1 for D (5 bases). Sequences were derived from peripheral blood mononuclear cells (PBMCs), sampled at new diagnosis, from a patient treated with antithyroid drugs. In nucleotides, the CDR3 is TGCAGTGCTAGACAGGGTGTGGAGACCCAGTACTTC. It encodes CSARQGVETQYF.